This T cell receptor beta chain was identified in a study of untreated major depressive disorder. Study observations and caveats: TRBV05-01 (Vbeta 5.1) usage was higher in CD4+ T cells of depressed patients than controls.

Concerning this clone: Its target is not known.

The V gene lost 4 bases and the J gene lost 5 bases, with 18 bases spanning the gap. CDR1 and CDR2 (germline): SGHNT, YYREEE (reference sequence). The CDR3 runs 15 residues. Assay used: immunoSEQ multiplex PCR; TCRdb lists only in-frame clones, some missing. The sample yields approximately 24,000 clones, around 90% seen once. Sequenced sample: CD4+ T cells from PBMCs. This receptor was taken from a woman aged 30 to 39 with major depressive disorder. This chain links TRBV5-4 with TRBJ2-5; tentative D call: TRBD2 (5 bases). In nucleotides, the CDR3 is TGTGCCAGCAGCCCGGGCCGGCGAACGGGGGAGACCCAGTACTTC. Its protein is CASSPGRRTGETQYF.